This paragraph reports one T cell receptor (beta chain). Antigen specificity is unknown. One entry per CDR3 protein, called by TCRdb with MiXCR from the reads. The data show fewer than 1,000,000 distinct CDR3 sequences, approximately 32% seen once. In germline, CDR1 is SGHVS, CDR2 FNYEAQ. V lost 1 base, J lost 2 bases, and 8 bases lay in between. The length of the CDR3 is 15 residues. This entry is derived from a study of T cell repertoires in cytomegalovirus infection. The specimen comprised cultured CD8+ T cells from PBMCs, sampled from culture after CMV antigen stimulation. This clonotype was obtained from a human donor in good health (CMV status not recorded). Some clones in this sample may be carry-over from other donors' samples. This rearrangement joins TRBV7-6 to TRBJ1-4, with D unresolved. The CDR3 DNA is TGTGCCAGCAGCTTAGTACCCGGGACTAATGAAAAACTGTTTTTT. Protein product: CASSLVPGTNEKLFF.